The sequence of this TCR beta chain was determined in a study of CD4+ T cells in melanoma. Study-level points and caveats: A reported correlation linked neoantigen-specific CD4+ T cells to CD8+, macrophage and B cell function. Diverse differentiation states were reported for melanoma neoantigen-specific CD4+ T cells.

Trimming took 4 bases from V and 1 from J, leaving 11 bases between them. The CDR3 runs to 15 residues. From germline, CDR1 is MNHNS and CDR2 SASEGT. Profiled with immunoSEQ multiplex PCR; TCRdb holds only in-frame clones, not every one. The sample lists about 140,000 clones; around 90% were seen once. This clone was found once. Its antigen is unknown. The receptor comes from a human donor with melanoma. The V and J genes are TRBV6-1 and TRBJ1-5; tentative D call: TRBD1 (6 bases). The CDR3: CASSAQGISNQPQHF. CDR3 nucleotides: TGTGCCAGCAGTGCACAGGGTATCAGCAATCAGCCCCAGCATTTT.